The clone carrying this T cell receptor (beta chain) has only one observation. Its specificity is not known. The data stem from a study of T cell repertoires in cytomegalovirus infection. Study-level background: Well-studied HLA-B-restricted CMV epitopes were used in the study alongside recently identified HLA-C-restricted ones. Matching HLA type and CMV infection were both indicated by public TCR beta signatures. Overall study findings and caveats: CMV-specific HLA-C-restricted TCR beta clonotypes dominated the ex vivo response.

TCRdb ran MiXCR on the reads and lists one entry per CDR3 protein. The sample carries roughly 990,000 distinct CDR3 sequences, around 30% recorded once. The sequencing used cultured CD8+ T cells from PBMCs, collected from culture after CMV antigen stimulation. The sequence was collected from a human donor in good health (CMV status not recorded). Some clones in this sample may be carry-over from other donors' samples.

This CDR3 is CASSEAQWVYEQYF. The CDR3 region has the DNA TGTGCCAGCAGTGAAGCGCAGTGGGTTTACGAGCAGTACTTC. This chain uses TRBV6-1 with TRBJ2-7; D is unresolved. This CDR3 comprises 14 residues. V lost 0 bases and J 4 bases, leaving 10 bases between the germline ends. Germline V gene lookup returns CDR1 MNHNS and CDR2 SASEGT.